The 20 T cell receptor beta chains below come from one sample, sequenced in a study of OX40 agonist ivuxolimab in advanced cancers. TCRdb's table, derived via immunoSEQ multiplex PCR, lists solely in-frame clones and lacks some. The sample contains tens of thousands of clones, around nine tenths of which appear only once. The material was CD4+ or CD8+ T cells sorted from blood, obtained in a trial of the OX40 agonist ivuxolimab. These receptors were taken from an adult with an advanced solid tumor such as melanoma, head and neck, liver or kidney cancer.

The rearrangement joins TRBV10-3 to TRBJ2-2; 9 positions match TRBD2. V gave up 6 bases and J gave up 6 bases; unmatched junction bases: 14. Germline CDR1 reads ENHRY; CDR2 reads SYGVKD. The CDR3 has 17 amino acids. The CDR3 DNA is TGTGCCATCAGCCGGGTACGCGGGGGGGCTGGTCCCGGGGAGCTGTTTTTT. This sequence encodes CAISRVRGGAGPGELFF.

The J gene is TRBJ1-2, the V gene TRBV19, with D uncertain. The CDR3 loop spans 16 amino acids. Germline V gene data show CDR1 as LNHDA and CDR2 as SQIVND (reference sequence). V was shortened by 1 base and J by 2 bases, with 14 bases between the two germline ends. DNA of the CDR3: TGTGCCAGTAGTATAGCCTCAGCCGCAAGAAACTATGGCTACACCTTC. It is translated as CASSIASAARNYGYTF.

CDR3 in amino acids: CASSPDRYYEQYF. CDR3 in DNA: TGTGCCAGCAGCCCCGACAGGTACTACGAGCAGTACTTC. The chain couples TRBV6-9 to TRBJ2-7; D possibly corresponds to TRBD1 (6 bases). The CDR3 length is 13 residues. Per germline, CDR1 MNHGY and CDR2 SVAAGI. V was pared by 6 bases and J by 3 bases, with 12 bases between.

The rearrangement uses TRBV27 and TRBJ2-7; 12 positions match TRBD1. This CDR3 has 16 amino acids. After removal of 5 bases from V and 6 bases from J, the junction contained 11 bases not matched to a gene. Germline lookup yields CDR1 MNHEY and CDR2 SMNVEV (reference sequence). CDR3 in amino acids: CASSAAGTGGASEQYF. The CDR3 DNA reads TGTGCCAGCAGTGCCGCCGGGACAGGGGGCGCTTCCGAGCAGTACTTC.

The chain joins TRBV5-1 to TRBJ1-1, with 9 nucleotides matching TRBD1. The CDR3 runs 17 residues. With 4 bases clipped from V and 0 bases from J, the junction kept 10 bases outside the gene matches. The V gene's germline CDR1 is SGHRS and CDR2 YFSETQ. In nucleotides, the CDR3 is TGCGCCAGCAGCGCCATGACCGGGACAGGGATGAACACTGAAGCTTTCTTT. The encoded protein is CASSAMTGTGMNTEAFF.

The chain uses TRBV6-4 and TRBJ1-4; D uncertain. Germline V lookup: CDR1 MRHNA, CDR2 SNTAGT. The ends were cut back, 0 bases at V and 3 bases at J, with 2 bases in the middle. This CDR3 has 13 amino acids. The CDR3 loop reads CASSDSANEKLFF. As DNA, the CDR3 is TGTGCCAGCAGTGACTCGGCTAATGAAAAACTGTTTTTT.

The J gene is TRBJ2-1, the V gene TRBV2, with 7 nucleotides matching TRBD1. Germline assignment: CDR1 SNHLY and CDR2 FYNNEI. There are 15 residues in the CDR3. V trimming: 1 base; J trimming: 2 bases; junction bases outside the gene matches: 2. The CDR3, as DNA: TGTGCCAGCAGTGAAGGACAGGGTCCCTACAATGAGCAGTTCTTC. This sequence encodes CASSEGQGPYNEQFF.

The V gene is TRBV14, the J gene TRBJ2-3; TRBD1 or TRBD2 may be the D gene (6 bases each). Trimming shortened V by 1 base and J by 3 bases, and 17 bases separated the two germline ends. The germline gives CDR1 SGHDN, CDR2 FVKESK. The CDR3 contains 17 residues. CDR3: CASSQVYGGRLTDTQYF. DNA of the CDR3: TGTGCCAGCAGCCAAGTCTACGGGGGCCGCCTGACAGATACGCAGTATTTT.

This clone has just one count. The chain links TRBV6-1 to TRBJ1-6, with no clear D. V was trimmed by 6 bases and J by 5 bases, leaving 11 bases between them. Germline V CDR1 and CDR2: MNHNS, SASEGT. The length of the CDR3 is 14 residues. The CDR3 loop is CASSHQEDNSPLHF. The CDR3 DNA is TGTGCCAGCAGCCATCAGGAGGATAATTCACCCCTCCACTTT.

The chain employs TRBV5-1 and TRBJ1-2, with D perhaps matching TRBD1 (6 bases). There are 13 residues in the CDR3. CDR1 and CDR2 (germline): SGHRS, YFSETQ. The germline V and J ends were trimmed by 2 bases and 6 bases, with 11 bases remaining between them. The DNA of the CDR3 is TGCGCCAGCAGCTTCACAGGGATGCATGGCTACACCTTC. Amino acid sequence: CASSFTGMHGYTF.

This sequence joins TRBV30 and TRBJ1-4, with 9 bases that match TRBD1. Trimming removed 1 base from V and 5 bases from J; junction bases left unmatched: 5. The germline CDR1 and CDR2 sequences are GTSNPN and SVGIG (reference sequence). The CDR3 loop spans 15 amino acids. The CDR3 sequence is CAWSADRGPNEKLFF. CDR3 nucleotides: TGTGCCTGGAGTGCGGACAGGGGACCGAATGAAAAACTGTTTTTT.

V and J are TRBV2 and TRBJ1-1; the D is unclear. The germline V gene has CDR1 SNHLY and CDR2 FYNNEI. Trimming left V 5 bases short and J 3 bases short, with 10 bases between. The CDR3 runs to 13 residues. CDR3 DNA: TGTGCCAGCAGTCTACGACAAGACACTGAAGCTTTCTTT. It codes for CASSLRQDTEAFF.

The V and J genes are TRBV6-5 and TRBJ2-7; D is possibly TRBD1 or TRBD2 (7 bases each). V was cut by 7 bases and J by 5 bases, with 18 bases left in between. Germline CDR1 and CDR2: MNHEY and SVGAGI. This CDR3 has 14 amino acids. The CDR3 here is CASKGAGVYDEQYF. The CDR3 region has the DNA TGTGCCAGCAAGGGGGCGGGGGTTTATGACGAGCAGTACTTC.

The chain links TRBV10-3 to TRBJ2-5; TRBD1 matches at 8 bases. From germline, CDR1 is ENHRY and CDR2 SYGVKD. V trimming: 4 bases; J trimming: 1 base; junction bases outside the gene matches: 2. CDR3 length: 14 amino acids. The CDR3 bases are TGTGCCATCAGTGGTGGGACAGGCCAAGAGACCCAGTACTTC. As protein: CAISGGTGQETQYF.

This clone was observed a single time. The CDR3: CASSLPVLGSYEQYF. CDR3 nucleotides: TGTGCCAGCAGCTTACCGGTTCTTGGCTCATACGAGCAGTACTTC. The chain joins TRBV7-9 to TRBJ2-7; D is undetermined. V lost 2 bases and J 4 bases, leaving 15 bases between the germline ends. The CDR3 is 15 amino acids. Germline CDR1 and CDR2: SEHNR and FQNEAQ (reference sequence).

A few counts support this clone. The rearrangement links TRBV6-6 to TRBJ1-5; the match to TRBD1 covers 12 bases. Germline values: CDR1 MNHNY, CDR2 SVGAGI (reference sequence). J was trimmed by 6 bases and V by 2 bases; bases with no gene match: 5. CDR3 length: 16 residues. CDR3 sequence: CASSYGGQGAGQPQHF. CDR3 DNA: TGTGCCAGCAGTTACGGGGGACAGGGGGCAGGTCAGCCCCAGCATTTT.

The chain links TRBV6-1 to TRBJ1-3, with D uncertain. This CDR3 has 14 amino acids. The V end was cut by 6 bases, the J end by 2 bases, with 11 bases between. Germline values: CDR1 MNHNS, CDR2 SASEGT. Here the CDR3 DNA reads TGTGCCAGCAGGGGAATTGCGCCTGGAAACACCATATATTTT. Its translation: CASRGIAPGNTIYF.

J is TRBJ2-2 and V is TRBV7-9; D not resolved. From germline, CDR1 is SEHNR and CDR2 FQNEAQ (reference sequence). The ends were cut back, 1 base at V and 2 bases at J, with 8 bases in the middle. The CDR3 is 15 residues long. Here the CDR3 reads CASSLVSSNTGELFF. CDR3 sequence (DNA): TGTGCCAGCAGCTTAGTTTCCAGCAACACCGGGGAGCTGTTTTTT.

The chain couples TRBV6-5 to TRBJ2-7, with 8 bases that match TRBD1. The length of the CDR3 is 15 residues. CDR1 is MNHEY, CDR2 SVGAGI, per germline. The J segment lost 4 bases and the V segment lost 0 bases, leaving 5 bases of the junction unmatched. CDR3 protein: CASSYSKQGAYEQYF. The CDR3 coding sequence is TGTGCCAGCAGTTACTCGAAGCAGGGGGCTTACGAGCAGTACTTC.

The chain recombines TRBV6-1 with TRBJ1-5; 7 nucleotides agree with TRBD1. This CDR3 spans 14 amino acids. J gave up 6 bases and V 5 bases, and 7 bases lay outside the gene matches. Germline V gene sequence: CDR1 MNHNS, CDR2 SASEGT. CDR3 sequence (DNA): TGTGCCAGCAGTACGACAGGGAAGAGTCAGCCCCAGCATTTT. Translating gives CASSTTGKSQPQHF.